This section outlines one T cell receptor (beta chain) sequence together with its context. Its cognate antigen is unknown. Time point given: pretreatment peripheral blood. This table comes from immunoSEQ multiplex PCR, and its TCRdb copy is limited to in-frame clones, with some not included. The sample has under 55,000 clones; around 84% are singletons. The length of the CDR3 is 15 residues. CDR1 and CDR2 (germline): SNHLY, FYNNEI. The V gene end was trimmed by 9 bases and the J gene end by 5 bases; junction bases not matched to a gene: 9. This entry is derived from a study of PD-L1 blockade in urothelial cancer. Whole-study context: Patients took up atezolizumab around 2014 at 1,200 mg intravenously every 3 weeks. Once treatment had started, blood was analyzed at 3 weeks (second dose) and again at 6 weeks. The median number of T cells present in blood samples was some 140,000.

Notes on the study in general: In blood at 3 weeks, tumor-associated clones expanded more among patients with durable benefit.

The chain is built from TRBV2 and TRBJ2-1; 11 bases map to TRBD2. The sequence was obtained from a man between 65 and 79 years old with urothelial cancer. The sample in question was PBMCs, obtained around atezolizumab (anti-PD-L1) treatment. The CDR3 sequence: CASATSGNPNNEQFF. In nucleotides, the CDR3 is TGTGCCAGTGCGACTAGCGGGAACCCCAACAATGAGCAGTTCTTC.